The 25 T cell receptor beta chains below all came from one sample that was sequenced in a study of vaccination and CD4 T cells after COVID-19. Treatment described: approximately 10-day PBMC culture with coronavirus spike peptide pools or control peptides (ViraFEST assay). With the Oncomine TCR Beta short-read assay, DNA from cultured CD4+ T cells was sequenced. TCRdb itself ran the PCR reads through MiXCR, one entry per CDR3 protein. The table lists approximately 18,000 distinct CDR3 sequences, around 50% of them singletons, with around 7.7% in the top ten. The antigens these receptors bind are not known. The sample in question was CD4+ T cells from blood, cultured in vitro, obtained before SARS-CoV-2 vaccination. These receptors were taken from a human donor who had recovered from COVID-19.

The rearrangement joins TRBV5-4 to TRBJ1-1, with D hard to call. The length of the CDR3 is 13 residues. Trimming removed 4 bases from V and 4 bases from J, with 11 bases in between. Germline values: CDR1 SGHNT, CDR2 YYREEE (reference sequence). The CDR3 loop reads CASSPKGPTEAFF. CDR3 nucleotides: TGTGCCAGCAGCCCAAAAGGGCCCACTGAAGCTTTCTTT.

This clonotype was detected only a few times. The V gene is TRBV19, the J gene TRBJ1-3, with D possibly matching TRBD1 (6 bases). The CDR3 is 16 amino acids. In germline, CDR1 is LNHDA, CDR2 SQIVND (reference sequence). V was shortened by 7 bases and J by 1 base, with 17 bases between the two germline ends. CDR3 nucleotides: TGTGCCAGTATGCCCTGGGGGGGGGCTTCTGGAAACACCATATATTTT. Protein sequence: CASMPWGGASGNTIYF.

J is TRBJ2-1 and V is TRBV9; TRBD2 matches at 7 bases. Germline CDR1 SGDLS, CDR2 YYNGEE. The ends lost 3 bases at V and 9 bases at J; junction bases unmatched: 12. There are 15 residues in the CDR3. CDR3 sequence (DNA): TGTGCCAGCAGCGGAGGGACTACCTCGAAGGGTGAGCAGTTCTTC. The encoded protein is CASSGGTTSKGEQFF.

This chain links TRBV28 with TRBJ1-5; TRBD1 aligns across 7 bases. V gave up 3 bases and J gave up 4 bases; unmatched junction bases: 6. The CDR3 totals 15 residues. CDR1 and CDR2 (germline): MDHEN, SYDVKM. The CDR3 region is CASSFYGRGNQPQHF. The CDR3 region has the DNA TGTGCCAGCAGTTTTTATGGCAGGGGGAATCAGCCCCAGCATTTT.

This clonotype was counted once. The gene calls are TRBV30 and TRBJ2-7, with a possible D match to TRBD2 (5 bases). Trimming stripped 0 bases from V and 7 bases from J, with 19 bases between. CDR1 is GTSNPN, CDR2 SVGIG, per germline (reference sequence). This CDR3 comprises 15 residues. Here the CDR3 reads CAWSVFLDSEREQYF. The DNA for the CDR3 is TGTGCCTGGAGTGTATTCCTGGACTCGGAGCGAGAGCAGTACTTC.

This chain's CDR3 is CASTPRDRETEQYF. CDR3 sequence (DNA): TGCGCCAGCACCCCACGGGACAGGGAGACCGAGCAGTACTTC. The chain links TRBV4-1 to TRBJ2-7, with TRBD1 identical over 9 bases. This CDR3 has 14 residues. V shed 7 bases, J shed 6 bases, and the junction held 10 bases outside the gene matches. Germline CDR1 reads MGHRA; CDR2 reads YSYEKL.

In nucleotides, the CDR3 is TGTGCCAGCAGTGCAGACCCTAGCTCAGATACGCAGTATTTT. It is translated as CASSADPSSDTQYF. V usage is TRBV6-2 or TRBV6-3 and J usage is TRBJ2-3; maybe TRBD2 (5 bases). V lost 5 bases, J lost 4 bases, and 13 bases lay in between. Germline V lookup: CDR1 MNHEY, CDR2 SVGEGT. The CDR3 loop spans 14 amino acids.

A few counts support this clonotype. This chain uses TRBV20-1 with TRBJ1-2; possible D gene TRBD1, 5 bases. The CDR3 is 13 residues long. Germline V CDR1 and CDR2: DFQATT, SNEGSKA (reference sequence). Trimming took 6 bases from V and 1 from J, leaving 12 bases between them. CDR3 amino acids: CSAAPGGNYGYTF. CDR3 nucleotide sequence: TGCAGTGCCGCCCCCGGGGGTAACTATGGCTACACCTTC.

The chain uses TRBV27 and TRBJ2-3, with 7 nucleotides matching TRBD2. There are 13 residues in the CDR3. Germline-derived CDR1 and CDR2 are MNHEY and SMNVEV (reference sequence). The ends lost 8 bases at V and 2 bases at J; junction bases unmatched: 4. The CDR3 spells CASRSGNTDTQYF. The CDR3 DNA reads TGTGCCAGCCGGAGCGGGAACACAGATACGCAGTATTTT.

This clonotype came up a few times. The chain uses TRBV7-8 and TRBJ1-1; D is unclear. The CDR3 totals 14 residues. V was cut by 1 base and J by 1 base, with 7 bases left in between. The germline V gene has CDR1 SGHVS and CDR2 FQNEAQ. CDR3 sequence: CASSLVRENTEAFF. The CDR3 DNA reads TGTGCCAGCAGCTTAGTAAGGGAGAACACTGAAGCTTTCTTT.

This clonotype was picked up a small number of times. The chain has TRBV6-4 and TRBJ2-3; D is possibly TRBD2 (5 bases). Germline V CDR1 and CDR2: MRHNA, SNTAGT. V lost 2 bases and J 0 bases, leaving 6 bases between the germline ends. The CDR3 runs 14 residues. In nucleotides, the CDR3 is TGTGCCAGCAGTGACGGCGGGAGCACAGATACGCAGTATTTT. Its translation: CASSDGGSTDTQYF.

The chain has TRBV23-1 and TRBJ2-7; TRBD1 aligns across 10 bases. TRBV23-1 is marked as an open reading frame, function uncertain. J was trimmed by 5 bases and V by 0 bases; bases with no gene match: 7. This CDR3 is 16 amino acids long. CDR3 residues: CASSQSATGGSHEQYF. CDR3 coding DNA: TGCGCCAGCAGTCAATCCGCGACAGGGGGCAGCCACGAGCAGTACTTC.

V is TRBV7-3 and J is TRBJ2-3; D is unresolved. Germline V gene data show CDR1 as SGHTA and CDR2 as FQGTGA. The V and J ends lost 6 bases and 2 bases respectively, with 12 bases between them. This CDR3 spans 14 amino acids. The CDR3 protein is CASRPDLNTDTQYF. The CDR3 DNA reads as TGTGCCAGCAGACCGGACCTAAACACAGATACGCAGTATTTT. Combining the CDR3 with reference TRBV7-3 and TRBJ2-3 gives the whole variable domain GAGVSQTPSNKVTEKGKYVELRCDPISGHTALYWYRQSLGQGPEFLIYFQGTGAADDSGLPNDRFFAVRPEGSVSTLKIQRTERGDSAVYLCASRPDLNTDTQYFGPGTRLTVL.

This clonotype has a single count. The chain joins TRBV29-1 to TRBJ1-2; D gene ambiguous. Germline CDR1 reads SQVTM; CDR2 reads ANQGSEA. The V end lost 5 bases, the J end lost 1 base, and 11 bases lay between the germline ends. The CDR3 is 13 amino acids. The CDR3 bases are TGCAGCGTTTGGGTAGCATTTAACTATGGCTACACCTTC. Translated: CSVWVAFNYGYTF.

There are a few counts of this clonotype. The chain combines TRBV10-3 with TRBJ1-2, with a tentative D call TRBD1 (6 bases). The germline V and J ends were trimmed by 11 bases and 5 bases, with 15 bases remaining between them. Germline CDR1 is ENHRY and CDR2 is SYGVKD. This CDR3 spans 12 amino acids. In nucleotides, the CDR3 is TGTGCCGTGGACAGAGCCCCGTATGGCTACACCTTC. It encodes CAVDRAPYGYTF.

CDR3 nucleotide sequence: TGCAGTGCTAGAGATTTTGGACAGGGCAAGGGAAATTCACCCCTCCACTTT. Protein: CSARDFGQGKGNSPLHF. The gene calls are TRBV20-1 and TRBJ1-6; 8 bases align to TRBD1. J was trimmed by 7 bases and V by 0 bases; bases with no gene match: 11. The germline V gene encodes CDR1 DFQATT and CDR2 SNEGSKA (reference sequence). The CDR3 has 17 residues.

The chain joins TRBV24-1 to TRBJ2-5; D may be TRBD2 (5 bases). The CDR3 runs 15 residues. Germline V gives CDR1 KGHDR, CDR2 SFDVKD. V lost 3 bases to trimming and J lost 4 bases, with 14 bases between them. This CDR3 reads CATSDPGSAGETQYF. The CDR3 nucleotides read TGTGCCACCAGTGATCCTGGCTCGGCGGGAGAGACCCAGTACTTC.

This chain connects TRBV7-6 to TRBJ2-5, with TRBD1 matching over 7 bases. CDR1 SGHVS and CDR2 FNYEAQ come from the germline V gene. The CDR3 is 14 amino acids. J lost 5 bases, V lost 2 bases, and 5 bases had no gene match. The CDR3 reads CASSLTGASETQYF. CDR3 nucleotide sequence: TGTGCCAGCAGCTTAACAGGGGCTAGCGAGACCCAGTACTTC.

This chain connects TRBV5-5 to TRBJ1-5, with 7 nucleotides matching TRBD1. There are 13 residues in the CDR3. From germline, CDR1 is SGHKS and CDR2 YYEKEE (reference sequence). J lost 10 bases, V lost 2 bases, and 6 bases had no gene match. CDR3 bases: TGTGCCAGCAGCTTCCAGGGGGGGGTCCCCCAGCATTTT. Its protein is CASSFQGGVPQHF.

CDR3 sequence: CASSLGGRRNTEAFF. The CDR3 bases are TGTGCCAGCAGTTTAGGGGGTCGTAGGAACACTGAAGCTTTCTTT. This chain joins TRBV12-3 or TRBV12-4 and TRBJ1-1, with D unclear. With 1 base removed from V and 1 base from J, the gap between germline ends came to 10 bases. The CDR3 has 15 residues.

This clonotype is judged medium-sized. The gene calls are TRBV20-1 and TRBJ2-3; D may be TRBD1 or TRBD2 (5 bases each). The CDR3 is 15 residues long. V lost 0 bases and J 1 base, leaving 11 bases between the germline ends. Germline V gene data show CDR1 as DFQATT and CDR2 as SNEGSKA (reference sequence). This CDR3 reads CSARDLGRRTDTQYF. The CDR3 region has the DNA TGCAGTGCTAGAGATCTGGGACGCCGCACAGATACGCAGTATTTT.

The chain employs TRBV18 and TRBJ1-2; D gene unclear. Between the trimmed V and J ends, which lost 2 bases and 5 bases, there was a span of 9 bases. The CDR3 length is 13 residues. Germline V gives CDR1 KGHSH, CDR2 LQKENI. Here the CDR3 DNA reads TGTGCCAGCTCACCAGTTGAGGAGTATGGCTACACCTTC. Translated: CASSPVEEYGYTF.

The chain combines TRBV19 with TRBJ1-2; D not resolved. V dropped 3 bases and J dropped 6 bases, with 11 bases sitting between them. Looked up from germline, CDR1 is LNHDA and CDR2 is SQIVND (reference sequence). The CDR3 covers 13 residues. This CDR3 reads CASSMGFYDGYTF. DNA for the CDR3: TGTGCCAGTAGTATGGGGTTTTACGATGGCTACACCTTC. Full variable domain (outside the CDR3, taken from reference TRBV19 and TRBJ1-2): DGGITQSPKYLFRKEGQNVTLSCEQNLNHDAMYWYRQDPGQGLRLIYYSQIVNDFQKGDIAEGYSVSREKKESFPLTVTSAQKNPTAFYLCASSMGFYDGYTFGSGTRLTVV.

The rearrangement joins TRBV5-8 to TRBJ2-5, with 11 bases lining up with TRBD1. Germline-derived CDR1 and CDR2 are SGHTS and YDEGEE. The junction had 17 bases not matched to a gene; V was cut back by 8 bases and J by 5 bases. This CDR3 has 17 amino acids. CDR3 nucleotide sequence: TGTGCCAGTCCCACATCGTATGGGACAGGGGGGGATGAGACCCAGTACTTC. Encoded protein: CASPTSYGTGGDETQYF.

This chain connects TRBV6-1 to TRBJ1-5, with unresolved D. Germline V gene lookup returns CDR1 MNHNS and CDR2 SASEGT. The CDR3 covers 14 residues. Trimming left V 5 bases short and J 6 bases short, with 14 bases between. CDR3 in DNA: TGTGCCAGCAGTCTTGGAAGTAGCGGTCAGCCCCAGCATTTT. This codes for CASSLGSSGQPQHF.